This TCR beta chain comes out of a study of T cells in localized non-small cell lung cancer. Overall study results and limits: Adjacent uninvolved lung had the highest clonality, suggesting focused antigen responses. Paired adjacent lung recovered a median approximately 57 of the top 100 tumor clones.

Trimming took off 4 bases at V and 5 bases at J, with 14 bases between the two ends. Germline V lookup: CDR1 MNHEY, CDR2 SVGAGI. The length of the CDR3 is 14 residues. Of note for this clone: What it recognizes is unknown.

The assay was immunoSEQ multiplex PCR, and TCRdb's table has in-frame clones only and misses some. The table has tens of thousands of clones, roughly 82% seen once; the top ten hold 17%. The chain employs TRBV6-5 and TRBJ1-2; no clear D. The receptor's source is a male donor older than 55 with stage III squamous cell lung carcinoma. The sequencing here drew on peripheral blood, taken before any cancer treatment. CDR3 sequence: CASSSPDTGYGYTF. The CDR3 bases are TGTGCCAGCAGTTCCCCTGACACCGGGTATGGCTACACCTTC.